The rows below give T cell receptor beta chains drawn from one sample of a study of blood T cells in healthy people across ages. A single record per CDR3 protein comes from TCRdb applying MiXCR to the 5' RACE reads. The sample records about 780,000 distinct CDR3 sequences, about 47% being singletons. The sequenced sample was blood. The receptors come from a man of 80 years or more in good health. Each CDR3 is given with its conserved first and last residue. The order of the fields is D gene, clone size, V gene, J gene, CDR3 protein, CDR3 DNA. The D gene is left open where the match is weak. Not every row has a clone size; where given, it reads once, few, many or a size class.

d_gene: .
abundance: .
v_gene: TRBV20-1
j_gene: TRBJ2-5
CDR3aa: CSAARNQDTQYF
CDR3nt: TGCAGTGCCGCCCGGAATCAGGACACCCAGTACTTC

d_gene: TRBD2
abundance: .
v_gene: TRBV5-1
j_gene: TRBJ2-5
CDR3aa: CASSAGGSGSLRETQYF
CDR3nt: TGCGCCAGCAGCGCTGGTGGTAGCGGGAGCTTGCGAGAGACCCAGTACTTC

d_gene: TRBD1
abundance: few
v_gene: TRBV2
j_gene: TRBJ2-1
CDR3aa: CASQTGQGFEQFF
CDR3nt: TGTGCCAGCCAAACGGGACAGGGGTTTGAGCAGTTCTTC

d_gene: .
abundance: many
v_gene: TRBV4-2
j_gene: TRBJ2-1
CDR3aa: CASSQSGRGDYNEQFF
CDR3nt: TGTGCCAGCAGCCAATCGGGCAGGGGTGATTACAATGAGCAGTTCTTC

d_gene: .
abundance: .
v_gene: TRBV6-2/TRBV6-3
j_gene: TRBJ2-7
CDR3aa: CASSVRRGRAYEQYF
CDR3nt: TGTGCCAGCAGTGTCCGTCGCGGCAGGGCCTACGAGCAGTACTTC

d_gene: .
abundance: .
v_gene: TRBV7-2
j_gene: TRBJ2-2
CDR3aa: CASRARVNGELFF
CDR3nt: TGTGCCAGCAGAGCTAGGGTTAACGGGGAGCTGTTTTTT

d_gene: TRBD1
abundance: few
v_gene: TRBV5-6
j_gene: TRBJ2-1
CDR3aa: CASSLEGTGLGEQFF
CDR3nt: TGTGCCAGCAGCTTGGAAGGGACAGGGCTGGGTGAGCAGTTCTTC

d_gene: .
abundance: .
v_gene: TRBV18
j_gene: TRBJ1-1
CDR3aa: CASSPDGRTNTEAFF
CDR3nt: TGTGCCAGCTCACCAGATGGGCGAACTAACACTGAAGCTTTCTTT

d_gene: TRBD1
abundance: .
v_gene: TRBV5-1
j_gene: TRBJ2-5
CDR3aa: CASSKGQLQETQYF
CDR3nt: TGCGCCAGCAGCAAGGGACAGCTCCAAGAGACCCAGTACTTC

d_gene: .
abundance: few
v_gene: TRBV29-1
j_gene: TRBJ2-1
CDR3aa: CSVMKQAIGQFF
CDR3nt: TGCAGCGTAATGAAACAGGCTATAGGGCAGTTCTTC

d_gene: .
abundance: .
v_gene: TRBV30
j_gene: TRBJ2-7
CDR3aa: CARSGSSTGEQYF
CDR3nt: TGTGCCCGGAGTGGTTCCAGCACCGGCGAGCAGTACTTC

d_gene: TRBD1
abundance: .
v_gene: TRBV27
j_gene: TRBJ2-6
CDR3aa: CASRTGIASGANVLTF
CDR3nt: TGTGCCAGCAGGACAGGGATTGCATCCGGGGCCAACGTCCTGACTTTC

d_gene: TRBD2
abundance: .
v_gene: TRBV29-1
j_gene: TRBJ2-1
CDR3aa: CSELGGSNEQFF
CDR3nt: TGCAGCGAACTCGGCGGGAGCAATGAGCAGTTCTTC

d_gene: .
abundance: .
v_gene: TRBV6-5
j_gene: TRBJ2-2
CDR3aa: CASRTGTSNTGERFF
CDR3nt: TGTGCCAGCCGGACCGGGACCTCGAACACCGGGGAGCGGTTTTTT

d_gene: .
abundance: .
v_gene: TRBV5-1
j_gene: TRBJ2-2
CDR3aa: CASSPGPGVQTGELFF
CDR3nt: TGCGCCAGCAGCCCGGGCCCGGGAGTCCAAACCGGGGAGCTGTTTTTT

d_gene: .
abundance: many
v_gene: TRBV28
j_gene: TRBJ2-1
CDR3aa: CASSLASSYNEQFF
CDR3nt: TGTGCCAGCAGCTTAGCTAGCTCCTACAATGAGCAGTTCTTC